The source of this T cell receptor beta chain is a study of T cells in Graves' hyperthyroidism and ophthalmopathy. About the study: Upon initial diagnosis and before any treatment, peripheral blood was collected.

Broader study findings: Median prediction lead before ophthalmopathy onset was about 6.7 months with the model. Most thyroid-expanded clonotypes above 0.001 were also found in blood.

This clonotype was seen at least ten times. As yet, its antigen is unknown. Germline V lookup: CDR1 SNHLY, CDR2 FYNNEI. This CDR3 is built from 14 residues. Trimming stripped 4 bases from V and 2 bases from J, with 9 bases between. Researchers took RNA transcripts and amplified the TCR beta CDR3 regions from them. HTBI primers drove first-round RT-PCR of the TCR CDR3. TCRdb analysed the multiplex PCR reads with MiXCR anew, one entry per CDR3 protein. Of a few hundred thousand distinct CDR3 sequences listed, roughly 20% are singletons. Sequencing input: blood. This chain connects TRBV2 to TRBJ1-3; perhaps TRBD1 as D (6 bases). The sequence was collected from a man between 18 and 35 years old with Graves' hyperthyroidism. The DNA for the CDR3 is TGTGCCAGCAGTGCGACAGGCGCTGGAAACACCATATATTTT. Amino acid sequence: CASSATGAGNTIYF.